These T cell receptor beta chains were read from a single sample in a study of blood T cell repertoires in COVID-19. TCRdb's table, derived via immunoSEQ multiplex PCR, lists solely in-frame clones and lacks some. Altogether 200,000 to 250,000 clones are present, 85% to 90% being singletons, with the ten largest covering about 10%. Material: peripheral blood. The receptors originated from a woman aged 50 to 65 with COVID-19, enrolled during active disease. Both conserved end residues are part of each CDR3. Fields, in order: clone size, V gene, CDR3 protein. Rows may omit the clone size; those that give it use once, few, many or a size class.

abundance: .; v_gene: TRBV11-3; CDR3aa: CASTKTVVDTDTQYF
abundance: once; v_gene: TRBV19; CDR3aa: CASSSGGDTQYF
abundance: .; v_gene: TRBV19; CDR3aa: CASSYGGWTETQYF
abundance: once; v_gene: TRBV6-2/TRBV6-3; CDR3aa: CASSYLDRYGYTF
abundance: .; v_gene: TRBV27; CDR3aa: CASRTTGAEAFF
abundance: .; v_gene: TRBV19; CDR3aa: CASRPQGEAKNIQYF
abundance: .; v_gene: TRBV19; CDR3aa: CASSIWDRPNEQYF
abundance: .; v_gene: TRBV5-1; CDR3aa: CASSLVGGPEAFF
abundance: .; v_gene: TRBV4-1; CDR3aa: CASKTVGATNEKLFF
abundance: .; v_gene: TRBV9; CDR3aa: CASSVGVRSSVAYEQYF
abundance: .; v_gene: TRBV10-1; CDR3aa: CASSEGGLADTKNIQYF
abundance: .; v_gene: TRBV6-5; CDR3aa: CASSYDRTTGELFF
abundance: .; v_gene: TRBV19; CDR3aa: CASSTGSWAEAFF
abundance: .; v_gene: TRBV5-1; CDR3aa: CASSLVRPQEEQYF